The following is a T cell receptor (beta chain) sequence with its context. The antigen is unknown. This CDR3 is 15 amino acids long. In germline, CDR1 is SGHVS, CDR2 FNYEAQ. V was clipped by 5 bases and J by 5 bases; unmatched bases: 12. The entry originates in a study of Graves' ophthalmopathy and Graves' hyperthyroidism. Hyperthyroidism patients were newly diagnosed, under 2 months' duration, aged 18 to 65. Excluded: other autoimmune disease, uncontrolled infection, pregnancy or lactation. Clinicians made diagnoses from clinical symptoms, serum thyroxine, TRAb, thyroid ultrasound and orbital computed tomography. Study-wide results and limits: Blood repertoires reportedly contained most expanded thyroid clonotypes above 0.001 frequency.

Beta-chain TCR CDR3 regions were amplified from RNA transcripts. First-round RT-PCR used HTBI primers; second-round multiplex PCR followed. TCRdb analysed the multiplex PCR reads with MiXCR anew, one entry per CDR3 protein. The sample contains about 620,000 distinct CDR3 sequences, around a fifth of which appear only once. The chain joins TRBV7-6 to TRBJ2-7; 7 positions match TRBD1. This clonotype was sampled from a woman in her late teens or twenties with stable Graves' hyperthyroidism. Some clones in this sample may be carry-over from other donors' samples. Sequenced sample: peripheral blood. The CDR3: CASSPRQGISHEQYF. In nucleotides, the CDR3 is TGTGCCAGCAGCCCGAGACAGGGCATTAGCCACGAGCAGTACTTC. The variable domain in full, completed from reference TRBV7-6 and TRBJ2-7, reads GAGVSQSPRYKVTKRGQDVALRCDPISGHVSLYWYRQALGQGPEFLTYFNYEAQQDKSGLPNDRFSAERPEGSISTLTIQRTEQRDSAMYRCASSPRQGISHEQYFGPGTRLTVT.